One and the same sample provided the 25 T cell receptor beta chains below, sequenced in a study of shared clonotypes between healthy human individuals. TCRdb keeps only in-frame clones here, not all; method: immunoSEQ multiplex PCR. This table holds 1.4 million or so clones, approximately 98.5% found once. Material: naive CD4+ T cells sorted from blood. The subset was: CD45RA+ positively selected. Receptor source: a man aged 25-45 years in good health.

Turning to this clone: Other DNA sequences in the sample encode the same CDR3. The chain joins TRBV5-1 to TRBJ1-2; perhaps TRBD1 as D (6 bases). In germline, CDR1 is SGHRS, CDR2 YFSETQ. The CDR3 loop spans 13 amino acids. The V and J ends lost 5 bases and 6 bases respectively, with 14 bases between them. CDR3 sequence reads: CASSREGVDGYTF. Here the CDR3 DNA reads TGCGCCAGCAGTCGGGAGGGGGTCGATGGCTACACCTTC.

This rearrangement joins TRBV7-9 to TRBJ2-2; D remains ambiguous. V lost 5 bases to trimming and J lost 13 bases, with 8 bases between them. CDR1 and CDR2 (germline): SEHNR, FQNEAQ (reference sequence). The CDR3 length is 10 residues. CDR3 in amino acids: CASSPGGLFF. The CDR3 DNA follows: TGTGCCAGCAGCCCTGGTGGGCTGTTTTTT.

The V gene is TRBV29-1, the J gene TRBJ2-6, with no clear D. The CDR3 runs to 14 residues. Trimming shortened V by 3 bases and J by 4 bases, and 10 bases separated the two germline ends. Germline CDR1 reads SQVTM; CDR2 reads ANQGSEA. CDR3 amino acids: CSVDLSEGANVLTF. The CDR3 DNA follows: TGCAGCGTTGACCTAAGTGAGGGGGCCAACGTCCTGACTTTC. The full variable domain, rest sourced from reference TRBV29-1 and TRBJ2-6, is SAVISQKPSRDICQRGTSLTIQCQVDSQVTMMFWYRQQPGQSLTLIATANQGSEATYESGFVIDKFPISRPNLTFSTLTVSNMSPEDSSIYLCSVDLSEGANVLTFGAGSRLTVL.

The V gene is TRBV19, the J gene TRBJ2-3; 7 nucleotides match TRBD2. This CDR3 contains 14 residues. Trimming removed 7 bases from V and 2 bases from J; junction bases left unmatched: 6. Per the germline V gene, CDR1 is LNHDA and CDR2 is SQIVND (reference sequence). As DNA, the CDR3 is TGTGCCAGTAAGCGGGACCCCGCCACAGATACGCAGTATTTT. Its translation is CASKRDPATDTQYF.

V and J are TRBV2 and TRBJ1-3; D uncertain. Germline assignment: CDR1 SNHLY and CDR2 FYNNEI. There are 15 residues in the CDR3. The ends were cut back, 2 bases at V and 2 bases at J, with 10 bases in the middle. The CDR3 sequence: CASSETGAPGNTIYF. The CDR3 DNA reads as TGTGCCAGCAGTGAAACGGGAGCACCTGGAAACACCATATATTTT.

The gene calls are TRBV11-3 and TRBJ1-3; the D gene is possibly TRBD1 (5 bases). Germline V lookup: CDR1 SGHNT, CDR2 YENEEA. The CDR3 has 13 residues. The V end lost 5 bases, the J end lost 1 base, and 6 bases lay between the germline ends. CDR3 in amino acids: CASSQGSGNTIYF. In DNA form, the CDR3 reads TGTGCCAGCAGCCAGGGATCTGGAAACACCATATATTTT.

The rearrangement joins TRBV28 to TRBJ1-2; 8 bases align to TRBD1. The CDR3 is made up of 15 amino acids. CDR1 MDHEN and CDR2 SYDVKM come from the germline V gene. Trimming at V came to 6 bases and at J to 4 bases, leaving 10 bases not matched to a gene. The CDR3 coding sequence is TGTGCCAGCAGGAACCGGGACAGGATCGGCTATGGCTACACCTTC. Translated, it gives CASRNRDRIGYGYTF.

The chain couples TRBV19 to TRBJ1-2; D is unclear. The CDR3 runs 12 residues. Germline V gene data show CDR1 as LNHDA and CDR2 as SQIVND (reference sequence). The V end lost 5 bases, the J end lost 1 base, and 5 bases lay between the germline ends. CDR3: CASSLFNYGYTF. The CDR3 DNA is TGTGCCAGTAGTCTCTTTAACTATGGCTACACCTTC.

The V and J genes are TRBV4-3 and TRBJ2-3; D may correspond to TRBD1 or TRBD2 (5 bases each). There are 14 residues in the CDR3. The germline CDR1 and CDR2 sequences are LGHNA and YSLEER. V was clipped by 0 bases and J by 8 bases, with 12 bases between them. CDR3 DNA sequence: TGCGCCAGCAGCCAAGACTTGGGACCGTCTACGCAGTATTTT. Amino acids: CASSQDLGPSTQYF.

The chain is built from TRBV5-1 and TRBJ2-1; the D gene is possibly TRBD2 (5 bases). V lost 4 bases and J 5 bases, leaving 16 bases between the germline ends. Germline values: CDR1 SGHRS, CDR2 YFSETQ. The CDR3 sequence is 15 residues long. The DNA for the CDR3 is TGCGCCAGCAGCCGGGGTGCACCTTTACACAATGAGCAGTTCTTC. Protein sequence: CASSRGAPLHNEQFF.

The rearrangement links TRBV5-1 to TRBJ2-1, with D unclear. CDR1 is SGHRS and CDR2 is YFSETQ in the germline V gene. V was clipped by 4 bases and J by 3 bases, with 14 bases between them. The CDR3 extends over 15 amino acids. The CDR3 sequence is CASSPEVVGYNEQFF. The CDR3 coding sequence is TGCGCCAGCAGCCCCGAAGTGGTCGGCTACAATGAGCAGTTCTTC.

The V and J genes are TRBV6-5 and TRBJ1-1; no clear D. Per germline, CDR1 MNHEY and CDR2 SVGAGI. The CDR3 covers 12 residues. Trimming took 6 bases from V and 4 from J, leaving 9 bases between them. The DNA of the CDR3 is TGTGCCAGCAGCTCTCGTTTCACTGAAGCTTTCTTT. Its translation is CASSSRFTEAFF.

This chain joins TRBV7-8 and TRBJ1-2, with D uncertain. Germline V CDR1 and CDR2: SGHVS, FQNEAQ. The germline V and J ends were trimmed by 1 base and 6 bases, with 15 bases remaining between them. This CDR3 spans 15 amino acids. CDR3 in amino acids: CASSLGAWGGNGYTF. The DNA of the CDR3 is TGTGCCAGCAGCTTAGGTGCTTGGGGTGGCAATGGCTACACCTTC.

This chain links TRBV5-4 with TRBJ2-5, with 8 bases identical to TRBD2. The CDR3 spans 18 residues. The V gene end was trimmed by 3 bases and the J gene end by 3 bases; junction bases not matched to a gene: 16. The germline CDR1 and CDR2 sequences are SGHNT and YYREEE (reference sequence). CDR3 residues: CASSSARAGTRSEETQYF. The CDR3 nucleotides read TGTGCCAGCAGCTCCGCCCGCGCCGGGACTAGAAGTGAAGAGACCCAGTACTTC.

This chain joins TRBV5-6 and TRBJ2-3; possible D gene TRBD2, 5 bases. This CDR3 has 14 amino acids. CDR1 and CDR2 (germline): SGHDT, YYEEEE. The V end was cut by 3 bases, the J end by 0 bases, with 8 bases between. CDR3 region: CASSSQRSTDTQYF. CDR3 nucleotide sequence: TGTGCCAGCAGCTCGCAGCGGAGCACAGATACGCAGTATTTT.

The V and J genes are TRBV11-1 and TRBJ1-1; D remains unclear. CDR3 size: 16 residues. Looked up from germline, CDR1 is SGHAT and CDR2 is FQDESV (reference sequence). Trimming pared 5 bases from V and 3 bases from J, leaving 19 bases between. The CDR3 DNA sequence: TGTGCCAGCAGCCGACCTGACAAGGGCCTTTACACTGAAGCTTTCTTT. This sequence encodes CASSRPDKGLYTEAFF.

This chain links TRBV28 with TRBJ2-5; tentative D call: TRBD1 (5 bases). There are 15 residues in the CDR3. V lost 1 base, J lost 4 bases, and 13 bases lay in between. Germline V CDR1 and CDR2: MDHEN, SYDVKM. The CDR3 loop reads CASSLSAGLPETQYF. CDR3 in DNA: TGTGCCAGCAGTTTATCGGCAGGGCTACCAGAGACCCAGTACTTC.

The chain combines TRBV7-3 with TRBJ2-3; D not resolved. Germline V gene sequence: CDR1 SGHTA, CDR2 FQGTGA. The CDR3 totals 13 residues. V was clipped by 4 bases and J by 6 bases, with 11 bases between them. CDR3 in amino acids: CASSYRLTDTQYF. The CDR3 coding sequence is TGTGCCAGCAGCTACCGACTGACGGATACGCAGTATTTT.

The rearrangement uses TRBV1 and TRBJ2-7; the table gives TRBD2 as D, unverified against the DNA. TRBV1 is assigned pseudogene status. CDR3 size: 21 residues. The CDR3, as DNA: TGCACCAGCAGCCAAGATCCTCCTTACCCCGGGACTAGCGTTTCAGTCTACGAGCAGTACTTC. This translates into CTSSQDPPYPGTSVSVYEQYF.

This CDR3 is CASSARDYPYEQYF. In nucleotides, the CDR3 is TGTGCCAGCAGCGCACGGGACTACCCCTACGAGCAGTACTTC. V and J are TRBV7-9 and TRBJ2-7, with TRBD2 matching 7 bases. Per the germline V gene, CDR1 is SEHNR and CDR2 is FQNEAQ (reference sequence). J gave up 2 bases and V 5 bases, and 6 bases lay outside the gene matches. This CDR3 spans 14 amino acids.

Details on this clone: In the same sample, other DNA sequences code for this CDR3. This chain connects TRBV29-1 to TRBJ1-1; 8 nucleotides match TRBD1. Germline loops: CDR1 SQVTM, CDR2 ANQGSEA. The CDR3 runs to 12 residues. V gave up 6 bases and J gave up 0 bases; unmatched junction bases: 0. The CDR3 nucleotides read TGCAGCGTGGACAGGGTGAACACTGAAGCTTTCTTT. This sequence encodes CSVDRVNTEAFF. Full variable domain (missing parts from reference TRBV29-1 and TRBJ1-1): SAVISQKPSRDICQRGTSLTIQCQVDSQVTMMFWYRQQPGQSLTLIATANQGSEATYESGFVIDKFPISRPNLTFSTLTVSNMSPEDSSIYLCSVDRVNTEAFFGQGTRLTVV.

The chain has TRBV5-5 and TRBJ1-4; 7 bases line up with TRBD1. V lost 1 base to trimming and J lost 7 bases; unmatched junction nucleotides: 10. CDR1 and CDR2 from the germline V gene are SGHKS and YYEKEE (reference sequence). The CDR3 runs to 16 residues. The DNA for the CDR3 is TGTGCCAGCAGCTTGTCGAGACAGGGTTCGTTTGAAAAACTGTTTTTT. The encoded protein is CASSLSRQGSFEKLFF.

The rearrangement uses TRBV5-6 and TRBJ2-1; the match to TRBD2 covers 8 bases. The CDR3 runs to 14 residues. Trimming cost V 8 bases and J 2 bases; bases outside gene matches: 6. Germline CDR1 is SGHDT and CDR2 is YYEEEE. CDR3 amino acids: CASQAGAAYNEQFF. Here the CDR3 DNA reads TGTGCCAGTCAAGCGGGAGCGGCCTACAATGAGCAGTTCTTC.

The rearrangement joins TRBV7-8 to TRBJ1-5; tentatively, D is TRBD1 (6 bases). Germline V gives CDR1 SGHVS, CDR2 FQNEAQ. Trimming removed 5 bases from V and 1 base from J, with 15 bases in between. The CDR3 runs 16 residues. CDR3 DNA: TGTGCCAGCAGCCTCGGGCAGGGGCTGAGCAATCAGCCCCAGCATTTT. Its protein is CASSLGQGLSNQPQHF. Full variable domain (outside the CDR3, taken from reference TRBV7-8 and TRBJ1-5): GAGVSQSPRYKVAKRGQDVALRCDPISGHVSLFWYQQALGQGPEFLTYFQNEAQLDKSGLPSDRFFAERPEGSVSTLKIQRTQQEDSAVYLCASSLGQGLSNQPQHFGDGTRLSIL.

The chain links TRBV18 to TRBJ2-1; TRBD2 matches 14 bases. Germline V gene lookup returns CDR1 KGHSH and CDR2 LQKENI. Trimming took 2 bases from V and 8 from J; bases not matched to a gene: 5. This CDR3 comprises 16 residues. Here the CDR3 DNA reads TGTGCCAGCTCACCAGGGGGACTAGCGGGAGTAGATGAGCAGTTCTTC. This encodes CASSPGGLAGVDEQFF.